One sample yielded the 18 T cell receptor beta chains listed below, sequenced in a study of CD8 T cells in ankylosing spondylitis. Their antigen targets remain unknown. Study-wide points: Characteristic of ankylosing spondylitis blood, it appeared, was a TCR beta motif comprising several highly homologous variants.

From the 5' RACE reads, TCRdb called clonotypes with MiXCR, one entry per CDR3 protein. The table lists some 85,000 distinct CDR3 sequences, roughly 10% of them singletons, with roughly 29% in the top ten. The sample consisted of blood, either unsorted or a sorted T cell fraction (not recorded which). The receptors here all came from a male donor with ankylosing spondylitis.

This clonotype appeared many times. This chain joins TRBV3-1 and TRBJ2-3, with 7 nucleotides matching TRBD1. Looked up from germline, CDR1 is LGHDT and CDR2 is YNNKEL (reference sequence). J gave up 2 bases and V 4 bases, and 6 bases lay outside the gene matches. The CDR3 spans 15 residues. CDR3 sequence (DNA): TGTGCCAGCAGCCCCTGGACAGGACCCACAGATACGCAGTATTTT. Its translation: CASSPWTGPTDTQYF.

CDR3 region: CASSYGQVNTGELFF. CDR3 in DNA: TGTGCCAGCAGTTATGGACAGGTGAACACCGGGGAGCTGTTTTTT. The V gene is TRBV6-2 or TRBV6-3, the J gene TRBJ2-2; 7 bases line up with TRBD1. Germline assignment: CDR1 MNHEY and CDR2 SVGEGT. V shed 3 bases and J 1 base; nucleotides not matched to a gene: 2. The CDR3 spans 15 residues.

The table lists this clonotype with a few counts. The chain carries TRBV2 and TRBJ2-3; tentative D call: TRBD2 (6 bases). Trimming cost V 2 bases and J 11 bases, with 23 bases left between them. CDR1 is SNHLY and CDR2 is FYNNEI in the germline V gene. The CDR3 is 16 residues long. CDR3 region: CASSELGGAALWVQYF. CDR3 nucleotide sequence: TGTGCCAGCAGTGAACTTGGAGGGGCGGCGTTATGGGTGCAGTATTTT. Drawing the rest from reference TRBV2 and TRBJ2-3, the complete variable domain is EPEVTQTPSHQVTQMGQEVILRCVPISNHLYFYWYRQILGQKVEFLVSFYNNEISEKSEIFDDQFSVERPDGSNFTLKIRSTKLEDSAMYFCASSELGGAALWVQYFGPGTRLTVL.

In its sample, this clonotype was seen many times. The rearrangement joins TRBV7-9 to TRBJ2-2; TRBD2 aligns across 8 bases. The CDR3 sequence is 15 residues long. Germline trimming cut 5 bases from V and 1 base from J; bases unmatched to any gene: 3. Germline CDR1 SEHNR, CDR2 FQNEAQ (reference sequence). The CDR3 region has the DNA TGTGCCAGCAGCCCGGGACTAGGGAACACCGGGGAGCTGTTTTTT. Amino acids: CASSPGLGNTGELFF.

Ten or more counts support this clonotype. The chain links TRBV7-9 to TRBJ2-1; D is possibly TRBD1 or TRBD2 (5 bases each). The V gene's germline CDR1 is SEHNR and CDR2 FQNEAQ (reference sequence). The CDR3 contains 13 residues. V shed 3 bases and J shed 6 bases, with 9 bases lying between them. CDR3 sequence: CASSFGTPNEQFF. CDR3 in DNA: TGTGCCAGCAGCTTTGGGACCCCCAATGAGCAGTTCTTC.

Only a few counts were recorded for this clonotype. The genes are TRBV27 and TRBJ1-5, with TRBD1 as a possible D gene (6 bases). Trimming shortened V by 0 bases and J by 6 bases, and 18 bases separated the two germline ends. The CDR3 totals 17 residues. In germline, CDR1 is MNHEY, CDR2 SMNVEV (reference sequence). CDR3 region: CASSLSPPTGNRQPQHF. Here the CDR3 DNA reads TGTGCCAGCAGTTTATCCCCTCCTACAGGGAATCGTCAGCCCCAGCATTTT.

This clonotype was picked up many times. The V call is TRBV27, the J call TRBJ2-1; 11 bases map to TRBD2. This CDR3 has 15 residues. After removal of 3 bases from V and 9 bases from J, the junction contained 7 bases not matched to a gene. Germline V gene data show CDR1 as MNHEY and CDR2 as SMNVEV (reference sequence). The CDR3 loop is CASSFGLGLAGEQFF. The CDR3 bases are TGTGCCAGCAGTTTTGGGTTAGGACTAGCGGGTGAGCAGTTCTTC.

The chain couples TRBV6-4 to TRBJ2-1; weak D call: TRBD1 (6 bases). The CDR3 length is 14 residues. The germline V gene encodes CDR1 MRHNA and CDR2 SNTAGT. The ends were cut back, 0 bases at V and 9 bases at J, with 12 bases in the middle. The CDR3 is CASSDSNEQGEQFF. DNA of the CDR3: TGTGCCAGCAGTGACTCAAACGAACAGGGTGAGCAGTTCTTC.

This clonotype was seen at least ten times. This chain joins TRBV7-8 and TRBJ2-5; 10 bases are shared with TRBD1. Unmatched junction bases numbered 4, after V lost 2 bases and J lost 4 bases. The CDR3 is 15 residues long. Germline-derived CDR1 and CDR2 are SGHVS and FQNEAQ. CDR3 in amino acids: CASSLTGTGAETQYF. The CDR3, as DNA: TGTGCCAGCAGCTTAACCGGGACAGGGGCAGAGACCCAGTACTTC.

This chain joins TRBV7-9 and TRBJ1-6, with a tentative D call TRBD1 (5 bases). V was cut by 5 bases and J by 15 bases, with 23 bases left in between. CDR1 and CDR2 from the germline V gene are SEHNR and FQNEAQ (reference sequence). The CDR3 sequence is 15 residues long. The CDR3 protein is CASSIGETENGLLHF. In DNA, the CDR3 is TGTGCCAGCAGCATCGGCGAGACAGAGAACGGTCTCCTCCACTTT.

Of note for this clonotype: Being one base from a much bigger clone, this may be a read error. The CDR3 carries no conserved terminal phenylalanine or tryptophan, so it likely arises from a read error. The CDR3 sequence: CSAREDTGELFS. Written as DNA, the CDR3 is TGCAGTGCTAGAGAGGACACCGGGGAGCTGTTTTCT. This chain links TRBV20-1 with TRBJ2-2; no firm D call. V was trimmed by 0 bases and J by 3 bases, leaving 2 bases between them. Germline CDR1 reads DFQATT; CDR2 reads SNEGSKA (reference sequence). This CDR3 has 12 residues.

This chain joins TRBV5-6 and TRBJ2-7; 7 bases line up with TRBD1. The J segment lost 6 bases and the V segment lost 2 bases, leaving 5 bases of the junction unmatched. Germline CDR1 is SGHDT and CDR2 is YYEEEE. The CDR3 is made up of 13 amino acids. The CDR3 sequence is CASSLGTDPEQYV. CDR3 DNA sequence: TGTGCCAGCAGCTTAGGGACAGACCCCGAGCAGTACGTC.

This clonotype has at least ten counts. The chain has TRBV12-3 or TRBV12-4 and TRBJ2-1; D is unclear. Trimming took 7 bases from V and 1 from J, leaving 11 bases between them. This CDR3 region has 14 residues. The CDR3 spells CASMEVLSYNEQFF. The CDR3 nucleotides are TGTGCCAGCATGGAAGTCCTTTCCTACAATGAGCAGTTCTTC.

This sequence joins TRBV7-9 and TRBJ2-7; D call uncertain. The length of the CDR3 is 13 residues. Trimming left V 3 bases short and J 2 bases short, with 8 bases between. Germline-derived CDR1 and CDR2 are SEHNR and FQNEAQ (reference sequence). The CDR3 spells CASSFGPTYEQYF. The DNA for the CDR3 is TGTGCCAGCAGCTTCGGTCCCACCTACGAGCAGTACTTC.

This sequence joins TRBV18 and TRBJ1-2, with TRBD1 matching over 7 bases. Germline V gene lookup returns CDR1 KGHSH and CDR2 LQKENI. The CDR3 runs 16 residues. The trim removed 3 bases at V and 2 bases at J, leaving 9 bases unmatched. CDR3 amino acids: CASSPQGGRMNYGYTF. The CDR3 DNA is TGTGCCAGCTCACCCCAGGGGGGACGAATGAACTATGGCTACACCTTC. Complete variable domain (other parts from reference TRBV18 and TRBJ1-2): NAGVMQNPRHLVRRRGQEARLRCSPMKGHSHVYWYRQLPEEGLKFMVYLQKENIIDESGMPKERFSAEFPKEGPSILRIQQVVRGDSAAYFCASSPQGGRMNYGYTFGSGTRLTVV.

In its sample, this clonotype was seen a few times. V is TRBV9 and J is TRBJ1-2; TRBD1 might be the D (5 bases). Deletions cut 1 base from V and 5 bases from J, with 12 bases between. The CDR3 length is 14 residues. Looked up from germline, CDR1 is SGDLS and CDR2 is YYNGEE. CDR3 coding DNA: TGTGCCAGCAGCGTACAGGGAGAACTTTATGGCTACACCTTC. It encodes CASSVQGELYGYTF. Full variable domain (outside the CDR3, taken from reference TRBV9 and TRBJ1-2): DSGVTQTPKHLITATGQRVTLRCSPRSGDLSVYWYQQSLDQGLQFLIQYYNGEERAKGNILERFSAQQFPDLHSELNLSSLELGDSALYFCASSVQGELYGYTFGSGTRLTVV.

This clonotype was seen only a few times. This chain uses TRBV27 with TRBJ2-1, with no clear D. The CDR3 runs 14 residues. Germline V lookup: CDR1 MNHEY, CDR2 SMNVEV (reference sequence). Trimming took 10 bases from V and 0 from J, leaving 13 bases between them. CDR3 bases: TGTGCCACCCACGGGTTCGGCTCCTACAATGAGCAGTTCTTC. This translates into CATHGFGSYNEQFF.

This clonotype has a handful of counts. The J gene is TRBJ2-4, the V gene TRBV28, with 7 bases lining up with TRBD1. CDR3 length: 14 amino acids. After removal of 1 base from V and 8 bases from J, the junction contained 5 bases not matched to a gene. Germline lookup yields CDR1 MDHEN and CDR2 SYDVKM. The CDR3: CASSLSPQGDIQYF. The CDR3 DNA reads as TGTGCCAGCAGTTTATCCCCGCAGGGGGACATTCAGTACTTC.